Included here is one TCR beta chain sequence, with context. Its specificity is unknown. This sample was taken from a study of T-cell memory formation after mild COVID-19. Study-wide context: TCR clusters mostly belonged to single donors. General observations from the study: Memory sampled before infection contained some responding clones, suggesting cross-reactive memory joined. A balance of CD4 and CD8 characterized clones contracting day 15 to 85, whereas later expanders leaned CD4+.

Barcoded TCR alpha and TCR beta cDNA libraries with UMIs came from 5'RACE using constant-segment primers. TCRdb re-analysed the 5' RACE reads in MiXCR, keeping a single row per CDR3 protein. The repertoire holds roughly 190,000 distinct CDR3 sequences, roughly 27% seen once, with about an eighth in the top ten. V lost 8 bases and J lost 4, with 10 bases in between. The CDR3 sequence is 12 residues long. Germline values: CDR1 KGHDR, CDR2 SFDVKD. The receptor comes from an adult woman who had mild COVID-19 (a few samples of this study predate the infection). Cell type and time point are not known. Sequencing was carried out using PBMCs or a T cell subset sorted from them (not recorded which). This chain links TRBV24-1 with TRBJ1-1; D is undetermined. CDR3 residues: CATIYDRTEAFF. Written as DNA, the CDR3 is TGTGCCACCATTTATGACCGCACTGAAGCTTTCTTT.